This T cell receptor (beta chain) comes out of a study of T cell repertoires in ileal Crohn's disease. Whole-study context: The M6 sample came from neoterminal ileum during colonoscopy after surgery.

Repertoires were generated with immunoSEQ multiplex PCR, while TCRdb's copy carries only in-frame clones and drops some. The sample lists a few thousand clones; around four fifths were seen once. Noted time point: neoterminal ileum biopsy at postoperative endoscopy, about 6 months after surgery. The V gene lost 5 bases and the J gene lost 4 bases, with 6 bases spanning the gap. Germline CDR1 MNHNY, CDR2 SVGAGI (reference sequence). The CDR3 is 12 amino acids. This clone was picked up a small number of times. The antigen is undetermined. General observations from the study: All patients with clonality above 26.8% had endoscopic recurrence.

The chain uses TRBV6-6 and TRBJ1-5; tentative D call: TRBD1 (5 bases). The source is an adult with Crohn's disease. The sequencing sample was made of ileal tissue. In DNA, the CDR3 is TGTGCCAGCAGTCAGGGAAATCAGCCCCAGCATTTT. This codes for CASSQGNQPQHF.